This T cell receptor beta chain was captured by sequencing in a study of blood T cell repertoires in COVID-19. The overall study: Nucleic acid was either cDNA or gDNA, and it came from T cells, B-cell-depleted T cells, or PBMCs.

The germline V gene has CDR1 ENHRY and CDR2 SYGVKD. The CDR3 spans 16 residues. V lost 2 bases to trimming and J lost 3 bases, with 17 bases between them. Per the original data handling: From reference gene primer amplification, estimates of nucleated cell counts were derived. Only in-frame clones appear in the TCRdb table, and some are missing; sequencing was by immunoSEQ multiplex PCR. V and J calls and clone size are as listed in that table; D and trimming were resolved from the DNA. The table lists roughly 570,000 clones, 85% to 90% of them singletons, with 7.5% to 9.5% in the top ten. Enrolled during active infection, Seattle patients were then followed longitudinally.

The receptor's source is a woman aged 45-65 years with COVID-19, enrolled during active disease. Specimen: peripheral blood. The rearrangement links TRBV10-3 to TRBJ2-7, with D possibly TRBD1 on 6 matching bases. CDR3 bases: TGTGCCATCAGTGAGGTCCGGGACATGGGCCTCTACGAGCAGTACTTC. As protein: CAISEVRDMGLYEQYF.